The 7 T cell receptor beta chains reported below all come from one sample, sequenced in a study of identifying expanded T cells in peripheral blood. The protocol was immunoSEQ multiplex PCR, while the TCRdb copy is restricted to in-frame clones and leaves out a portion. The data hold some 95,000 clones, with about 90% observed a single time. Sequenced: blood. The receptor set was obtained from a person aged 18 to 70 in good health.

This chain joins TRBV7-9 and TRBJ1-4; D gene unclear. The germline V gene has CDR1 SEHNR and CDR2 FQNEAQ (reference sequence). V was cut by 5 bases and J by 5 bases, with 21 bases left in between. This CDR3 comprises 17 residues. The CDR3 reads CASSPGKVRDRNEKLFF. The CDR3 DNA follows: TGTGCCAGCAGCCCCGGCAAGGTGAGGGATCGAAATGAAAAACTGTTTTTT.

This chain links TRBV29-1 with TRBJ1-4; D call uncertain. Germline V gene sequence: CDR1 SQVTM, CDR2 ANQGSEA. This CDR3 spans 13 amino acids. Trimming pared 4 bases from V and 8 bases from J, leaving 14 bases between. CDR3 region: CSVAESPREKLFF. CDR3 nucleotide sequence: TGCAGCGTTGCAGAAAGCCCGAGGGAAAAACTGTTTTTT.

The CDR3 DNA reads as TGTGCCAGCAGCTTCGGGACAGAGAGCTCCTACGAGCAGTACTTC. This codes for CASSFGTESSYEQYF. The chain uses TRBV7-2 and TRBJ2-7; 7 nucleotides agree with TRBD1. The CDR3 is 15 amino acids. Germline CDR1 reads SGHTA; CDR2 reads FQGNSA. After removal of 3 bases from V and 0 bases from J, the junction contained 5 bases not matched to a gene.

The gene calls are TRBV6-1 and TRBJ2-5; TRBD2 matches at 7 bases. The germline gives CDR1 MNHNS, CDR2 SASEGT. J gave up 4 bases and V 2 bases, and 4 bases lay outside the gene matches. This CDR3 is 14 amino acids long. The CDR3 DNA sequence: TGTGCCAGCAGTGAATTGGGGGAGGGAGAGACCCAGTACTTC. Translation gives CASSELGEGETQYF.

This clone is a singleton in its sample. The chain has TRBV7-2 and TRBJ2-5; D possibly corresponds to TRBD1 (6 bases). Trimming removed 2 bases at V and 5 bases at J, with 12 bases between. CDR3 length equals 14 residues. The germline V gene has CDR1 SGHTA and CDR2 FQGNSA. The CDR3 is CASSLRQEVETQYF. The CDR3 nucleotides are TGTGCCAGCAGCTTACGACAGGAGGTGGAGACCCAGTACTTC.

On this clone: The sample has other DNA sequences that encode this CDR3 too. The V gene is TRBV2, the J gene TRBJ1-2, with D possibly being TRBD1 (5 bases). This CDR3 is built from 13 residues. Germline loops: CDR1 SNHLY, CDR2 FYNNEI. Trimming shortened V by 3 bases and J by 6 bases, and 11 bases separated the two germline ends. CDR3 sequence: CASSDRAGDGYTF. The CDR3, as DNA: TGTGCCAGCAGTGACAGGGCGGGAGATGGCTACACCTTC. Variable domain in full (rest from reference TRBV2 and TRBJ1-2): EPEVTQTPSHQVTQMGQEVILRCVPISNHLYFYWYRQILGQKVEFLVSFYNNEISEKSEIFDDQFSVERPDGSNFTLKIRSTKLEDSAMYFCASSDRAGDGYTFGSGTRLTVV.

The chain's CDR3 is CASSFGTTSTNEKLFF. The CDR3 bases are TGTGCCAGCAGCTTCGGGACAACTTCAACTAATGAAAAACTGTTTTTT. V is TRBV11-2 and J is TRBJ1-4, with D possibly matching TRBD1 (6 bases). From germline, CDR1 is SGHAT and CDR2 FQNNGV. The CDR3 loop spans 16 amino acids. V was shortened by 3 bases and J by 0 bases, with 11 bases between the two germline ends.